This T cell receptor (beta chain) derives from a study of T cell changes during pregnancy in multiple sclerosis. Method: immunoSEQ multiplex PCR; TCRdb's copy keeps in-frame clones and lacks some. This table has around 30,000 clones, roughly 89% appearing once. The trim removed 2 bases at V and 8 bases at J, leaving 4 bases unmatched. Germline CDR1 KGHSH, CDR2 LQKENI. This CDR3 spans 14 amino acids. The sample in question was CD4+ T cells from peripheral blood mononuclear cells, obtained in the third trimester of pregnancy. The chain is built from TRBV18 and TRBJ1-2, with 11 bases that match TRBD1. The origin of this receptor is a female donor in good health, enrolled as a control in a pregnancy study. CDR3 loop: CASSPGTGGLGYTF. In nucleotides, the CDR3 is TGTGCCAGCTCACCAGGGACAGGGGGACTCGGCTACACCTTC. The full variable domain, its missing parts supplied by reference TRBV18 and TRBJ1-2, is NAGVMQNPRHLVRRRGQEARLRCSPMKGHSHVYWYRQLPEEGLKFMVYLQKENIIDESGMPKERFSAEFPKEGPSILRIQQVVRGDSAAYFCASSPGTGGLGYTFGSGTRLTVV.